This TCR beta chain originates from a study of HIV-infected patients and healthy controls. Trimming removed 2 bases at V and 3 bases at J, with 8 bases between. The germline CDR1 and CDR2 sequences are SGHRS and YFSETQ. The CDR3 consists of 14 residues. This clonotype showed up many times. TCRdb called the 5' RACE reads again in MiXCR, with one record for every CDR3 protein. The table shows tens of thousands of distinct CDR3 sequences, with approximately 16% occurring only once. Sequencing was done on a sample of CD4+ T cells from blood. The chain couples TRBV5-1 to TRBJ1-4; a weak D match, TRBD1 (5 bases). This TCR was sampled from a human donor in good health. The CDR3 reads CASSLQVPNEKLFF. The CDR3 nucleotides read TGCGCCAGCAGCTTACAGGTTCCTAATGAAAAACTGTTTTTT. Full variable domain (remainder filled in from reference TRBV5-1 and TRBJ1-4): KAGVTQTPRYLIKTRGQQVTLSCSPISGHRSVSWYQQTPGQGLQFLFEYFSETQRNKGNFPGRFSGRQFSNSRSEMNVSTLELGDSALYLCASSLQVPNEKLFFGSGTQLSVL.